The 27 T cell receptor beta chains given below trace back to one sample, sequenced in a study of beta chain features in type 1 diabetes. Every isolated RNA sample was fully reverse transcribed, so sequencing captured expressed TCRB transcripts. Sequenced by immunoSEQ multiplex PCR; TCRdb stores in-frame clones only, minus some. The data show 100,000 to 150,000 clones, 9% seen once. Findings and caveats of the study: Moderately but significantly shorter TCRB CDR3s were found in Type 1 diabetes patients in all four CD4+ subsets.

Their cognate antigens are unknown. The sequenced material came from central memory CD4+ T cells from blood. The receptors shown here come from a man aged 25-40 years with type 1 diabetes.

This chain uses TRBV7-9 with TRBJ1-6, with D uncertain. The CDR3 has 15 residues. In germline, CDR1 is SEHNR, CDR2 FQNEAQ (reference sequence). Between the trimmed V and J ends, which lost 2 bases and 9 bases, there was a span of 14 bases. The DNA of the CDR3 is TGTGCCAGCAGCTTACTCGGCGTCGAGGGTTCACCCCTCCACTTT. Amino acid sequence: CASSLLGVEGSPLHF. Full variable domain (outside the CDR3, taken from reference TRBV7-9 and TRBJ1-6): DTGVSQNPRHKITKRGQNVTFRCDPISEHNRLYWYRQTLGQGPEFLTYFQNEAQLEKSRLLSDRFSAERPKGSFSTLEIQRTEQGDSAMYLCASSLLGVEGSPLHFGNGTRLTVT.

A few counts support this clone. This rearrangement joins TRBV6-5 to TRBJ2-7, with a possible D match to TRBD2 (5 bases). The germline gives CDR1 MNHEY, CDR2 SVGAGI. This CDR3 has 14 amino acids. Trimming cost V 4 bases and J 0 bases, with 10 bases left between them. CDR3 sequence (DNA): TGTGCCAGCAGTTCTCGGACTGGCTCCTACGAGCAGTACTTC. Its translation is CASSSRTGSYEQYF.

This clone was seen a few times. The chain employs TRBV11-2 and TRBJ2-3, with 10 bases matching TRBD2. The CDR3 covers 15 residues. Trimming cost V 1 base and J 8 bases; bases outside gene matches: 6. Germline V CDR1 and CDR2: SGHAT, FQNNGV. Here the CDR3 reads CASSLALAGDGTQYF. The CDR3 region has the DNA TGTGCCAGCAGCTTAGCCCTAGCGGGGGATGGTACGCAGTATTTT.

This clone was counted between two and nine times. The chain is built from TRBV18 and TRBJ1-1, with D perhaps TRBD1 (6 bases). Germline V CDR1 and CDR2: KGHSH, LQKENI. V was pared by 5 bases and J by 8 bases, with 21 bases between. The CDR3 sequence is 15 residues long. CDR3 coding DNA: TGTGCCAGCTCAGCCCCCAATCCCAGGGGTGAAGAAGCTTTCTTT. Encoded protein: CASSAPNPRGEEAFF.

This clone was observed a few times. The genes are TRBV18 and TRBJ2-1; D ambiguous. The CDR3 contains 12 residues. The V and J ends lost 3 bases and 10 bases respectively, with 10 bases between them. The V gene's germline CDR1 is KGHSH and CDR2 LQKENI. The CDR3 spells CASSPRSTEQFF. CDR3 bases: TGTGCCAGCTCACCTCGGAGCACCGAGCAGTTCTTC. The complete variable domain, with remaining parts taken from reference TRBV18 and TRBJ2-1, reads NAGVMQNPRHLVRRRGQEARLRCSPMKGHSHVYWYRQLPEEGLKFMVYLQKENIIDESGMPKERFSAEFPKEGPSILRIQQVVRGDSAAYFCASSPRSTEQFFGPGTRLTVL.

This chain links TRBV7-2 with TRBJ2-7; D is perhaps TRBD1 (6 bases). Germline V gene sequence: CDR1 SGHTA, CDR2 FQGNSA. The length of the CDR3 is 14 residues. The V end lost 6 bases, the J end lost 1 base, and 13 bases lay between the germline ends. This chain's CDR3 is CASSLTGHSYEQYF. Here the CDR3 DNA reads TGTGCCAGCAGTCTCACGGGACATTCCTACGAGCAGTACTTC.

The CDR3 coding sequence is TGTGCCAGCAGCTCGGGACAGGTCAACACCGGGGAGCTGTTTTTT. Amino acid sequence: CASSSGQVNTGELFF. The chain has TRBV7-3 and TRBJ2-2, with TRBD1 matching 8 bases. J was trimmed by 2 bases and V by 4 bases; bases with no gene match: 3. In germline, CDR1 is SGHTA, CDR2 FQGTGA. This CDR3 has 15 residues.

This rearrangement joins TRBV10-3 to TRBJ1-5; the match to TRBD1 covers 8 bases. The germline gives CDR1 ENHRY, CDR2 SYGVKD. The CDR3 length is 14 residues. The V and J ends lost 6 bases and 2 bases, in that order; junction bases with no gene match: 3. The CDR3 sequence is CAIRPGQGNQPQHF. CDR3 DNA: TGTGCCATCAGGCCGGGACAGGGCAATCAGCCCCAGCATTTT.

This clone was counted only a few times. The chain couples TRBV6-6 to TRBJ2-5; D may be TRBD1 (5 bases). V shed 5 bases and J shed 2 bases, with 15 bases lying between them. From germline, CDR1 is MNHNY and CDR2 SVGAGI (reference sequence). There are 15 residues in the CDR3. The CDR3 here is CASSDPHRKQETQYF. The CDR3 DNA is TGTGCCAGCAGTGACCCCCACAGGAAACAAGAGACCCAGTACTTC.

This clone was seen many times. The chain combines TRBV11-2 with TRBJ1-2; 7 bases agree with TRBD1. CDR3 length: 15 amino acids. The V and J ends lost 1 base and 5 bases, in that order; junction bases with no gene match: 7. The V gene's germline CDR1 is SGHAT and CDR2 FQNNGV. In DNA, the CDR3 is TGTGCCAGCAGCTTAGCCTCGGGGACAGAATATGGCTACACCTTC. Translation gives CASSLASGTEYGYTF.

V usage is TRBV18 and J usage is TRBJ1-4; the D is unclear. Germline-derived CDR1 and CDR2 are KGHSH and LQKENI. V lost 2 bases, J lost 8 bases, and 6 bases lay in between. The CDR3 spans 12 residues. The CDR3 sequence is CASSPSGEKLFF. CDR3 bases: TGTGCCAGCTCACCATCAGGCGAAAAACTGTTTTTT.

The chain joins TRBV30 to TRBJ2-1; 9 bases match TRBD2. Germline CDR1 GTSNPN, CDR2 SVGIG (reference sequence). This CDR3 spans 15 amino acids. The ends lost 3 bases at V and 3 bases at J; junction bases unmatched: 6. CDR3 sequence (DNA): TGTGCCTGGAGACGCCCTAGCGGGGTCTACAATGAGCAGTTCTTC. Its protein product is CAWRRPSGVYNEQFF.

CDR3 DNA sequence: TGTGCCAGCAGCAAGCCGGGACTAGAGAGCACAGATACGCAGTATTTT. Its translation is CASSKPGLESTDTQYF. This chain uses TRBV7-2 with TRBJ2-3, with 8 nucleotides matching TRBD2. CDR3 size: 16 residues. CDR1 is SGHTA, CDR2 FQGNSA, per germline. Unmatched junction bases numbered 7, after V lost 5 bases and J lost 0 bases.

This clone was picked up a small number of times. The chain joins TRBV4-2 to TRBJ2-3; 8 bases are shared with TRBD2. Germline trimming cut 5 bases from V and 2 bases from J; bases unmatched to any gene: 9. This CDR3 has 16 amino acids. Germline V gene data show CDR1 as LGHNA and CDR2 as YNFKEQ. The CDR3 coding sequence is TGTGCCAGCAGCTTGGCGGAGCGGGGGACCACAGATACGCAGTATTTT. It yields the protein CASSLAERGTTDTQYF.

The genes are TRBV28 and TRBJ2-7, with a tentative D call TRBD1 (6 bases). The CDR3 contains 15 residues. From germline, CDR1 is MDHEN and CDR2 SYDVKM. Deletions cut 4 bases from V and 0 bases from J, with 13 bases between. The CDR3 DNA reads as TGTGCCAGCAGTTCGACCGGGACATACTCCTACGAGCAGTACTTC. Translated: CASSSTGTYSYEQYF.

This clone appeared a few times. Sequence at one end of the junction differs from germline and may be a read error. V is TRBV4-1 and J is TRBJ1-5; 8 bases match TRBD1. Germline loops: CDR1 MGHRA, CDR2 YSYEKL. This CDR3 has 14 amino acids. Here the CDR3 DNA reads TGCGCCAGCAGCCAAGCAGGGGGCAACCAGCCCCAGCATTTT. It specifies CASSQAGGNQPQHF.

This clone was detected a few times. The CDR3 sequence: CASPRFGQGGGYTF. The CDR3 nucleotides are TGTGCCAGCCCCAGATTCGGACAGGGCGGAGGCTACACCTTC. The chain is built from TRBV25-1 and TRBJ1-2, with TRBD1 matching over 8 bases. Germline V gene data show CDR1 as MGHDK and CDR2 as SYGVNS. The V and J ends lost 8 bases and 8 bases, in that order; junction bases with no gene match: 13. The length of the CDR3 is 14 residues.

This clone occurred many times. The gene calls are TRBV7-9 and TRBJ2-5; maybe TRBD2 (7 bases). V lost 5 bases to trimming and J lost 4 bases, with 17 bases between them. This CDR3 region has 15 residues. CDR1 is SEHNR, CDR2 FQNEAQ, per germline (reference sequence). The CDR3 nucleotides are TGTGCCAGCAGCGCCGGACGGGGAGGGGGAGAGACCCAGTACTTC. Amino acid sequence: CASSAGRGGGETQYF.

The rearrangement uses TRBV28 and TRBJ2-3, with 7 nucleotides matching TRBD1. The germline gives CDR1 MDHEN, CDR2 SYDVKM. The CDR3 loop spans 13 amino acids. Germline trimming cut 8 bases from V and 2 bases from J; bases unmatched to any gene: 4. The chain's CDR3 is CASGDSYTDTQYF. The CDR3 DNA follows: TGTGCCAGCGGGGACAGCTACACAGATACGCAGTATTTT.

The CDR3 DNA sequence: TGTGCCAGCAGTGCCCGGGACTTAGGCGAGCAGTACTTC. It is translated as CASSARDLGEQYF. The genes are TRBV2 and TRBJ2-7; perhaps TRBD2 as D (6 bases). This CDR3 is built from 13 residues. Trimming pared 4 bases from V and 6 bases from J, leaving 13 bases between. Germline V gives CDR1 SNHLY, CDR2 FYNNEI.

This clone was counted only a few times. V gene TRBV15 combines with J gene TRBJ2-3; 8 nucleotides line up with TRBD1. The CDR3 contains 15 residues. Germline loops: CDR1 LNHNV, CDR2 YYDKDF (reference sequence). J was trimmed by 6 bases and V by 2 bases; bases with no gene match: 7. CDR3 sequence reads: CATSRRSGQGDTQYF. The CDR3, as DNA: TGTGCCACCAGCAGAAGGTCCGGACAGGGCGATACGCAGTATTTT.

The gene calls are TRBV4-1 and TRBJ1-4, with TRBD1 matching over 7 bases. Germline V gene data show CDR1 as MGHRA and CDR2 as YSYEKL. The V gene end was trimmed by 4 bases and the J gene end by 8 bases; junction bases not matched to a gene: 4. CDR3 length equals 13 residues. CDR3 in amino acids: CASSRTQGEKLFF. CDR3 in DNA: TGCGCCAGCAGCCGAACACAGGGGGAAAAACTGTTTTTT.

The J gene is TRBJ1-5, the V gene TRBV5-1; D is perhaps TRBD1 (5 bases). The CDR3 runs 14 residues. Trimming took 4 bases from V and 5 from J, leaving 13 bases between them. Per germline, CDR1 SGHRS and CDR2 YFSETQ. CDR3 loop: CASSPEAGYQPQHF. The DNA for the CDR3 is TGCGCCAGCAGCCCTGAGGCAGGGTATCAGCCCCAGCATTTT.

This chain uses TRBV28 with TRBJ1-3, with TRBD1 identical over 9 bases. The CDR3 has 15 residues. J gave up 7 bases and V 8 bases, and 12 bases lay outside the gene matches. CDR1 MDHEN and CDR2 SYDVKM come from the germline V gene. The CDR3 region has the DNA TGTGCCAGCGCCGAGGGACAGGGCACATCCAACACCATATATTTT. Translation: CASAEGQGTSNTIYF.

V is TRBV5-1 and J is TRBJ2-5; maybe TRBD2 (7 bases). Germline lookup yields CDR1 SGHRS and CDR2 YFSETQ. The CDR3 sequence is 14 residues long. Trimming cost V 6 bases and J 5 bases, with 17 bases left between them. CDR3: CASIGGGAEETQYF. The DNA for the CDR3 is TGCGCCAGCATTGGAGGGGGGGCCGAGGAGACCCAGTACTTC.

The sample holds many counts of this clone. The chain has TRBV5-4 and TRBJ2-2, with TRBD1 as a possible D gene (6 bases). Trimming removed 5 bases at V and 6 bases at J, with 11 bases between. The CDR3 is made up of 13 amino acids. CDR1 and CDR2 (germline): SGHNT, YYREEE (reference sequence). In DNA, the CDR3 is TGTGCCAGCAGTCATACAGGGCCCGGGGAGCTGTTTTTT. It yields the protein CASSHTGPGELFF.

CDR3 loop: CASSLGSNIDTQYF. The CDR3 nucleotides are TGCGCCAGCAGCTTGGGGTCCAACATAGATACGCAGTATTTT. The V and J genes are TRBV5-1 and TRBJ2-3; D is ambiguous. The germline V gene has CDR1 SGHRS and CDR2 YFSETQ. V dropped 0 bases and J dropped 5 bases, with 10 bases sitting between them. The CDR3 sequence is 14 residues long.